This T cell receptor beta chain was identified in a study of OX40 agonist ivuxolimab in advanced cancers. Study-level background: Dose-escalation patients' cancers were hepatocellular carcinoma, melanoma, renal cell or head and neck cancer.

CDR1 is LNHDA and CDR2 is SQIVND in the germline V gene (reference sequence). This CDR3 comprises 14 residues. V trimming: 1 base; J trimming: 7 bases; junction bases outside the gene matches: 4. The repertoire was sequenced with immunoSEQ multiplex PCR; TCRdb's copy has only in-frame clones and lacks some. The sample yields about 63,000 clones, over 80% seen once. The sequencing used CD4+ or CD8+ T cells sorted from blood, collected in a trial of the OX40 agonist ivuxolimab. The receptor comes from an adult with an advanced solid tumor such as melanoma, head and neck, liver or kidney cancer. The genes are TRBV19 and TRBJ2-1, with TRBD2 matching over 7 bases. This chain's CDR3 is CASSIAGGWNEQFF. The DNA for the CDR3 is TGTGCCAGTAGTATAGCGGGGGGTTGGAATGAGCAGTTCTTC.